One and the same sample provided the 32 T cell receptor beta chains below, sequenced in a study of T cell clonotyping in hematopoietic cell transplantation. Libraries were prepared by immunoSEQ multiplex PCR; TCRdb keeps only in-frame clonotypes and omits some of them. The data hold some 30,000 clones, with approximately 90% observed a single time. Source: PBMCs, taken 100 days after allogeneic stem cell transplant. The receptors shown here come from a female patient between 50 and 59 years old who had an allogeneic stem cell transplant from a related donor, so the T cells may come from the graft donor. Some clones in this sample may be carry-over from other donors' samples.

Only one count was recorded for this clone. This chain joins TRBV11-3 and TRBJ2-2; 7 nucleotides agree with TRBD1. This CDR3 spans 17 amino acids. V trimming: 4 bases; J trimming: 0 bases; junction bases outside the gene matches: 8. CDR1 is SGHNT and CDR2 is YENEEA in the germline V gene. This CDR3 reads CASSSLDRETNTGELFF. In DNA, the CDR3 is TGTGCCAGCAGCTCTCTAGACAGGGAGACGAACACCGGGGAGCTGTTTTTT.

This sequence joins TRBV6-5 and TRBJ2-1; no definite D call. V lost 3 bases and J 7 bases, leaving 7 bases between the germline ends. From germline, CDR1 is MNHEY and CDR2 SVGAGI. CDR3 length: 12 amino acids. The CDR3 sequence is CASSYSQNEQFF. CDR3 nucleotide sequence: TGTGCCAGCAGTTATAGTCAGAATGAGCAGTTCTTC.

The chain recombines TRBV10-3 with TRBJ1-3; 8 bases map to TRBD1. CDR3 length: 17 amino acids. Per germline, CDR1 ENHRY and CDR2 SYGVKD. With V trimmed by 6 bases and J by 0 bases, 10 bases remained unmatched. The CDR3 sequence is CAIRNGQGLLSGNTIYF. CDR3 in DNA: TGTGCCATCAGGAACGGACAGGGCCTTCTCTCTGGAAACACCATATATTTT.

The chain is built from TRBV6-4 and TRBJ1-2, with a tentative D call TRBD1 (6 bases). Trimming removed 3 bases from V and 4 bases from J, with 18 bases in between. This CDR3 region has 16 residues. The V gene's germline CDR1 is MRHNA and CDR2 SNTAGT. CDR3 nucleotides: TGTGCCAGCAGTGAAGCGGGAGGGGGGATGGGCTATGGCTACACCTTC. It yields the protein CASSEAGGGMGYGYTF.

This chain links TRBV19 with TRBJ2-1, with 10 bases fitting TRBD2. This CDR3 region has 17 residues. CDR1 and CDR2 from the germline V gene are LNHDA and SQIVND (reference sequence). Trimming took 5 bases from V and 6 from J; bases not matched to a gene: 13. The CDR3 loop is CASSPKSGGAHGNEQFF. The CDR3 bases are TGTGCCAGTAGTCCGAAGAGCGGGGGGGCCCATGGCAATGAGCAGTTCTTC. Looking up the rest from reference TRBV19 and TRBJ2-1 gives the full variable domain: DGGITQSPKYLFRKEGQNVTLSCEQNLNHDAMYWYRQDPGQGLRLIYYSQIVNDFQKGDIAEGYSVSREKKESFPLTVTSAQKNPTAFYLCASSPKSGGAHGNEQFFGPGTRLTVL.

The rearrangement joins TRBV6-6 to TRBJ2-1; 8 bases agree with TRBD2. The CDR3 spans 16 residues. Unmatched junction bases numbered 14, after V lost 5 bases and J lost 8 bases. Germline CDR1 is MNHNY and CDR2 is SVGAGI (reference sequence). The CDR3 is CASSLKRGKVRDEQFF. In DNA form, the CDR3 reads TGTGCCAGCAGTCTAAAGCGGGGGAAGGTTCGGGATGAGCAGTTCTTC.

The J gene is TRBJ1-2, the V gene TRBV19; tentatively, D is TRBD1 (6 bases). Germline CDR1 LNHDA, CDR2 SQIVND (reference sequence). The CDR3 is 14 amino acids. The V and J ends lost 4 bases and 5 bases respectively, with 14 bases between them. The CDR3 loop reads CASSTTGTQYGYTF. Written as DNA, the CDR3 is TGTGCCAGTAGTACTACCGGGACACAGTATGGCTACACCTTC.

A remark on this clone: In the same sample, other DNA sequences code for this CDR3. The chain employs TRBV30 and TRBJ1-1, with D possibly matching TRBD1 (5 bases). Germline V CDR1 and CDR2: GTSNPN, SVGIG (reference sequence). Trimming pared 1 base from V and 4 bases from J, leaving 7 bases between. This CDR3 spans 12 amino acids. CDR3 sequence (DNA): TGTGCCTGGAGTGGGGGGACCACTGAAGCTTTCTTT. Translating gives CAWSGGTTEAFF.

V and J are TRBV20-1 and TRBJ1-1; D ambiguous. This CDR3 contains 11 residues. Germline V gives CDR1 DFQATT, CDR2 SNEGSKA (reference sequence). Trimming removed 4 bases at V and 8 bases at J, with 11 bases between. The CDR3 DNA reads as TGCAGTGCTACGGGTCTGGGGGAAGCTTTCTTT. The encoded protein is CSATGLGEAFF.

The chain is built from TRBV30 and TRBJ2-7; D tentatively reads TRBD1 or TRBD2 (5 bases each). V lost 4 bases and J 7 bases, leaving 14 bases between the germline ends. This CDR3 is 12 amino acids long. Germline CDR1 GTSNPN, CDR2 SVGIG (reference sequence). CDR3 in amino acids: CAWTLGVGEQYF. Here the CDR3 DNA reads TGTGCCTGGACCTTGGGGGTGGGGGAGCAGTACTTC.

The genes are TRBV12-5 and TRBJ2-7; no definite D call. CDR3 length: 14 residues. Germline CDR1 LGHNT, CDR2 FRNRAP. V lost 5 bases, J lost 0 bases, and 11 bases lay in between. Here the CDR3 reads CASGLVPDSYEQYF. CDR3 sequence (DNA): TGTGCTAGTGGTCTAGTCCCGGACTCCTACGAGCAGTACTTC.

The chain couples TRBV19 to TRBJ2-1; 12 nucleotides align to TRBD2. The germline V gene has CDR1 LNHDA and CDR2 SQIVND (reference sequence). This CDR3 has 15 amino acids. The trim removed 5 bases at V and 6 bases at J, leaving 5 bases unmatched. In DNA, the CDR3 is TGTGCCAGTAGTCGACTGACTAGCGGGGGCAATGAGCAGTTCTTC. Its translation: CASSRLTSGGNEQFF.

The genes are TRBV7-8 and TRBJ1-5, with D perhaps TRBD1 (6 bases). CDR3 length: 14 amino acids. Germline CDR1 reads SGHVS; CDR2 reads FQNEAQ. V was trimmed by 3 bases and J by 3 bases, leaving 9 bases between them. Here the CDR3 DNA reads TGTGCCAGCAGCTTTGGACAGACCAATCAGCCCCAGCATTTT. Protein sequence: CASSFGQTNQPQHF. The entire variable domain, with the rest obtained from reference TRBV7-8 and TRBJ1-5, is as follows: GAGVSQSPRYKVAKRGQDVALRCDPISGHVSLFWYQQALGQGPEFLTYFQNEAQLDKSGLPSDRFFAERPEGSVSTLKIQRTQQEDSAVYLCASSFGQTNQPQHFGDGTRLSIL.

The chain combines TRBV18 with TRBJ2-7; TRBD2 matches 7 bases. Trimming took 3 bases from V and 1 from J; bases not matched to a gene: 3. Germline CDR1 reads KGHSH; CDR2 reads LQKENI. The CDR3 length is 14 residues. The CDR3 DNA is TGTGCCAGCTCACCCTCTAGCGGATCCTACGAGCAGTACTTC. Translation gives CASSPSSGSYEQYF.

This clone was seen a single time. This rearrangement joins TRBV7-2 to TRBJ2-2; D might be TRBD1 (5 bases). V lost 6 bases, J lost 2 bases, and 19 bases lay in between. CDR1 is SGHTA and CDR2 is FQGNSA in the germline V gene. The CDR3 loop spans 17 amino acids. The CDR3 DNA sequence: TGTGCCAGCAGTTGGACCAACCAAGGGGTCAACACCGGGGAGCTGTTTTTT. It is translated as CASSWTNQGVNTGELFF.

The chain recombines TRBV5-6 with TRBJ2-7; D is possibly TRBD1 or TRBD2 (5 bases each). Looked up from germline, CDR1 is SGHDT and CDR2 is YYEEEE. Trimming shortened V by 1 base and J by 3 bases, and 11 bases separated the two germline ends. The CDR3 spans 14 residues. The CDR3 nucleotides are TGTGCCAGCAGCTTGCCCGGGACGGACTACGAGCAGTACTTC. Protein: CASSLPGTDYEQYF.

V and J are TRBV6-6 and TRBJ2-2, with D possibly TRBD2 on 6 matching bases. The CDR3 is 15 amino acids. The germline V and J ends were trimmed by 6 bases and 4 bases, with 15 bases remaining between them. The germline V gene encodes CDR1 MNHNY and CDR2 SVGAGI (reference sequence). The CDR3 reads CASSPQVGGTGELFF. The CDR3 nucleotides read TGTGCCAGCAGCCCCCAGGTGGGGGGCACCGGGGAGCTGTTTTTT.

This clone occurred once. The rearrangement uses TRBV7-6 and TRBJ1-5; a weak D match, TRBD1 (6 bases). Trimming cost V 4 bases and J 7 bases, with 14 bases left between them. The CDR3 is made up of 14 amino acids. The germline V gene has CDR1 SGHVS and CDR2 FNYEAQ. The CDR3 nucleotides read TGTGCCAGCAGCTCCACAGGGTCTGACCAGCCCCAGCATTTT. Translation gives CASSSTGSDQPQHF.

The chain is built from TRBV7-9 and TRBJ2-6; D is uncertain. The germline gives CDR1 SEHNR, CDR2 FQNEAQ (reference sequence). There are 12 residues in the CDR3. Trimming pared 5 bases from V and 12 bases from J, leaving 11 bases between. CDR3 amino acids: CASSPDLPVLTF. In DNA form, the CDR3 reads TGTGCCAGCAGCCCAGACTTACCCGTCCTGACTTTC.

The chain carries TRBV27 and TRBJ2-3; D possibly corresponds to TRBD2 (6 bases). The CDR3 runs to 14 residues. Germline V gene sequence: CDR1 MNHEY, CDR2 SMNVEV (reference sequence). Trimming shortened V by 6 bases and J by 4 bases, and 14 bases separated the two germline ends. The CDR3 loop reads CASRLRGDSDTQYF. The CDR3 nucleotides read TGTGCCAGCAGGCTACGCGGGGACTCAGATACGCAGTATTTT.

The rearrangement uses TRBV11-2 and TRBJ1-4; tentatively, D is TRBD1 (5 bases). Trimming left V 2 bases short and J 16 bases short, with 14 bases between. CDR1 and CDR2 from the germline V gene are SGHAT and FQNNGV. The CDR3 totals 12 residues. The CDR3 here is CASSLRDKGTFF. CDR3 nucleotide sequence: TGTGCCAGCAGCTTAAGAGATAAGGGGACGTTTTTT.

The chain combines TRBV5-6 with TRBJ2-7; D gene unclear. V was trimmed by 1 base and J by 6 bases, leaving 5 bases between them. Per the germline V gene, CDR1 is SGHDT and CDR2 is YYEEEE. The CDR3 extends over 11 amino acids. CDR3 in DNA: TGTGCCAGCAGCTTGCGGTCCGAGCAGTACTTC. Translated, it gives CASSLRSEQYF.

The J gene is TRBJ1-1, the V gene TRBV4-3, with D perhaps matching TRBD1 (5 bases). Germline CDR1 and CDR2: LGHNA and YSLEER. The germline V and J ends were trimmed by 0 bases and 5 bases, with 10 bases remaining between them. This CDR3 has 14 residues. The CDR3: CASSQDTYRTEAFF. Written as DNA, the CDR3 is TGCGCCAGCAGCCAAGATACATACAGGACTGAAGCTTTCTTT.

V is TRBV2 and J is TRBJ2-7; D unclear. The V gene's germline CDR1 is SNHLY and CDR2 FYNNEI. Between the trimmed V and J ends, which lost 8 bases and 6 bases, there was a span of 8 bases. This CDR3 is 10 amino acids long. The DNA for the CDR3 is TGTGCCAGCCTGGCTGGCGAGCAGTACTTC. It is translated as CASLAGEQYF.

The V and J genes are TRBV19 and TRBJ1-6; D is ambiguous. V was trimmed by 4 bases and J by 14 bases, leaving 18 bases between them. This CDR3 is 14 amino acids long. CDR1 is LNHDA, CDR2 SQIVND, per germline (reference sequence). Here the CDR3 reads CASSTDPTSKALHF. The CDR3 nucleotides read TGTGCCAGTAGTACAGACCCCACAAGTAAGGCCCTCCACTTT.

The V call is TRBV27, the J call TRBJ2-7, with 7 bases fitting TRBD2. The CDR3 has 13 amino acids. Unmatched junction bases numbered 4, after V lost 6 bases and J lost 2 bases. Germline CDR1 and CDR2: MNHEY and SMNVEV (reference sequence). The DNA of the CDR3 is TGTGCCAGCAGAATGGGGGGGACCTACGAGCAGTACTTC. This codes for CASRMGGTYEQYF.

This clone was seen a single time. The V gene is TRBV30, the J gene TRBJ1-5; D uncertain. CDR3 length equals 16 residues. V was pared by 2 bases and J by 3 bases, with 17 bases between. Germline CDR1 is GTSNPN and CDR2 is SVGIG (reference sequence). CDR3 DNA sequence: TGTGCCTGGAGTATTGGTGTGGGCCAGTCCAATCAGCCCCAGCATTTT. Its translation is CAWSIGVGQSNQPQHF.

V is TRBV6-1 and J is TRBJ1-2; no firm D call. The V and J ends lost 5 bases and 4 bases respectively, with 14 bases between them. The V gene's germline CDR1 is MNHNS and CDR2 SASEGT. There are 14 residues in the CDR3. Here the CDR3 DNA reads TGTGCCAGCAGTCCCAGCGGTCTGGTCTATGGCTACACCTTC. Amino acids: CASSPSGLVYGYTF.

CDR3 sequence reads: CASSEGFYGYTF. CDR3 nucleotides: TGTGCCAGCAGTGAAGGCTTCTATGGCTACACCTTC. The rearrangement joins TRBV6-1 to TRBJ1-2; D gene uncertain. Germline V gives CDR1 MNHNS, CDR2 SASEGT. Between the trimmed V and J ends, which lost 1 base and 4 bases, there was a span of 4 bases. This CDR3 comprises 12 residues.

This clone was observed once. The chain is built from TRBV18 and TRBJ1-2; perhaps TRBD1 as D (5 bases). V lost 2 bases to trimming and J lost 5 bases, with 15 bases between them. The CDR3 has 15 amino acids. Germline-derived CDR1 and CDR2 are KGHSH and LQKENI. The CDR3 here is CASSPTPGFLYGYTF. The CDR3 coding sequence is TGTGCCAGCTCACCAACGCCAGGGTTCTTGTATGGCTACACCTTC.

The chain recombines TRBV25-1 with TRBJ1-1; D is undetermined. Germline lookup yields CDR1 MGHDK and CDR2 SYGVNS. V gave up 6 bases and J gave up 3 bases, with 5 bases separating them. The CDR3 extends over 11 amino acids. CDR3 sequence reads: CASRADTEAFF. In DNA form, the CDR3 reads TGTGCCAGCAGGGCGGACACTGAAGCTTTCTTT.

The V and J genes are TRBV27 and TRBJ1-2, with D unclear. This CDR3 comprises 13 residues. The V end was cut by 5 bases, the J end by 7 bases, with 14 bases between. Germline V lookup: CDR1 MNHEY, CDR2 SMNVEV (reference sequence). The CDR3 bases are TGTGCCAGCAGTAATGAGTTTTGGGGTGGCTACACCTTC. It encodes CASSNEFWGGYTF.